These 25 T cell receptor beta chains originate from one sample sequenced in a study of blood T cell repertoires in COVID-19. Only in-frame clones appear in the TCRdb table, and some are missing; sequencing was by immunoSEQ multiplex PCR. This table holds a few hundred thousand clones, around 84% found once. The material sequenced was peripheral blood. Source of these receptors: a man aged 50-60 years with active or convalescent COVID-19.

The chain recombines TRBV7-8 with TRBJ2-7; no reliable D call. The CDR3 runs 11 residues. Germline V lookup: CDR1 SGHVS, CDR2 FQNEAQ. The V and J ends lost 5 bases and 6 bases respectively, with 8 bases between them. CDR3 nucleotide sequence: TGTGCCAGCAGCCGCCGAGGCGAGCAGTACTTC. It translates to CASSRRGEQYF.

The chain combines TRBV9 with TRBJ2-3; 7 bases agree with TRBD1. This CDR3 has 15 amino acids. V lost 3 bases and J lost 3; bases outside the gene matches: 7. Germline CDR1 and CDR2: SGDLS and YYNGEE. In DNA, the CDR3 is TGTGCCAGCAGCGCTCGGGACAGATCAACAGATACGCAGTATTTT. Its protein product is CASSARDRSTDTQYF.

This clone was counted a single time. The rearrangement links TRBV13 to TRBJ2-7; 9 nucleotides align to TRBD2. Germline CDR1 reads PRHDT; CDR2 reads FYEKMQ (reference sequence). There are 15 residues in the CDR3. With V trimmed by 5 bases and J by 3 bases, 8 bases remained unmatched. For the CDR3, the DNA is TGTGCCAGCAGCCGCGGGAGGGGGCGTGACTACGAGCAGTACGTC. Protein sequence: CASSRGRGRDYEQYV.

The chain employs TRBV28 and TRBJ1-4; D remains unclear. CDR3 length equals 14 residues. The germline CDR1 and CDR2 sequences are MDHEN and SYDVKM. V lost 3 bases and J 8 bases, leaving 13 bases between the germline ends. The CDR3 is CASSLRNVAEKLFF. The CDR3 DNA sequence: TGTGCCAGCAGTTTGAGGAACGTTGCGGAAAAACTGTTTTTT.

The V call is TRBV28, the J call TRBJ1-2; the D gene is possibly TRBD1 (6 bases). The V gene lost 4 bases and the J gene lost 1 base, with 10 bases spanning the gap. Germline CDR1 and CDR2: MDHEN and SYDVKM. CDR3 length: 14 amino acids. The CDR3: CASSSSGVNYGYTF. In DNA form, the CDR3 reads TGTGCCAGCAGTTCGTCAGGGGTTAACTATGGCTACACCTTC.

This clone came up a few times. The chain uses TRBV7-8 and TRBJ1-2; TRBD1 matches 9 bases. Trimming took 5 bases from V and 4 from J; bases not matched to a gene: 11. CDR1 is SGHVS, CDR2 FQNEAQ, per germline. This CDR3 comprises 16 residues. In nucleotides, the CDR3 is TGTGCCAGCAGCCTACCCCGCGGGACAGGGTCCTATGGCTACACCTTC. Amino acids: CASSLPRGTGSYGYTF.

The chain couples TRBV27 to TRBJ2-1; 7 nucleotides align to TRBD2. Trimming at V came to 2 bases and at J to 0 bases, leaving 4 bases not matched to a gene. In germline, CDR1 is MNHEY, CDR2 SMNVEV (reference sequence). The CDR3 spans 16 residues. CDR3 amino acids: CASSLSGAHSYNEQFF. The CDR3 DNA sequence: TGTGCCAGCAGTTTAAGCGGGGCTCACTCCTACAATGAGCAGTTCTTC.

The CDR3 region is CASSPQVYQPQHF. The CDR3 coding sequence is TGTGCCAGCAGCCCTCAGGTATATCAGCCCCAGCATTTT. The rearrangement joins TRBV6-2 or TRBV6-3 to TRBJ1-5; D is undetermined. This CDR3 has 13 amino acids. Deletions cut 6 bases from V and 5 bases from J, with 11 bases between. From germline, CDR1 is MNHEY and CDR2 SVGEGT.

The chain joins TRBV5-1 to TRBJ1-4; 7 positions agree with TRBD1. In germline, CDR1 is SGHRS, CDR2 YFSETQ. The CDR3 length is 20 residues. J gave up 0 bases and V 2 bases, and 16 bases lay outside the gene matches. The CDR3 here is CASSFSPGGPSLATNEKLFF. DNA of the CDR3: TGCGCCAGCAGCTTTTCCCCAGGGGGGCCCAGTCTTGCAACTAATGAAAAACTGTTTTTT.

This rearrangement joins TRBV18 to TRBJ1-2; 7 bases are shared with TRBD1. V shed 3 bases, J shed 0 bases, and the junction held 4 bases outside the gene matches. Germline loops: CDR1 KGHSH, CDR2 LQKENI. This CDR3 spans 15 amino acids. The CDR3 nucleotides are TGTGCCAGCTCACCGTCCGGGACAGCTAACTATGGCTACACCTTC. Encoded protein: CASSPSGTANYGYTF.

This clone was counted between two and nine times. Here the CDR3 DNA reads TGTGCCATCAGGGGGACAGCTTACACTGAAGCTTTCTTT. Translating gives CAIRGTAYTEAFF. The rearrangement uses TRBV10-3 and TRBJ1-1; 7 nucleotides agree with TRBD1. This CDR3 contains 13 residues. Trimming took 6 bases from V and 3 from J; bases not matched to a gene: 4. Germline V lookup: CDR1 ENHRY, CDR2 SYGVKD.

CDR3 nucleotide sequence: TGTGCCAGCAGCCCACAGGGGTCCCCTGGCTACACCTTC. Protein sequence: CASSPQGSPGYTF. The chain is built from TRBV7-9 and TRBJ1-2; 7 nucleotides agree with TRBD1. This CDR3 spans 13 amino acids. J lost 7 bases, V lost 5 bases, and 7 bases had no gene match. Germline lookup yields CDR1 SEHNR and CDR2 FQNEAQ (reference sequence). Variable domain in full (rest from reference TRBV7-9 and TRBJ1-2): DTGVSQNPRHKITKRGQNVTFRCDPISEHNRLYWYRQTLGQGPEFLTYFQNEAQLEKSRLLSDRFSAERPKGSFSTLEIQRTEQGDSAMYLCASSPQGSPGYTFGSGTRLTVV.

This clone came up a few times. V is TRBV7-2 and J is TRBJ2-7, with 8 bases that match TRBD1. V was clipped by 5 bases and J by 5 bases; unmatched bases: 5. The CDR3 totals 13 residues. The germline V gene encodes CDR1 SGHTA and CDR2 FQGNSA. The CDR3 region is CASSPDRGDEQYF. Written as DNA, the CDR3 is TGTGCCAGCAGCCCCGACAGGGGAGACGAGCAGTACTTC.

This clone has just one count. This rearrangement joins TRBV6-4 to TRBJ2-1; 10 bases are shared with TRBD2. CDR3 length: 17 amino acids. Germline values: CDR1 MRHNA, CDR2 SNTAGT. V shed 3 bases and J 9 bases; nucleotides not matched to a gene: 14. The CDR3 DNA is TGTGCCAGCAGTGAAGAGGCGACGAGCGGGGGGGCGGTTGAGCAGTTCTTC. It yields the protein CASSEEATSGGAVEQFF.

The J gene is TRBJ1-2, the V gene TRBV3-1 (or the pseudogene TRBV3-2); possibly TRBD1 for D (6 bases). V lost 0 bases to trimming and J lost 5 bases, with 10 bases between them. The CDR3 loop spans 14 amino acids. Germline loops: CDR1 LGHDT, CDR2 YNNKEL (reference sequence). This CDR3 reads CASSQDWGLYGYTF. In DNA form, the CDR3 reads TGTGCCAGCAGCCAAGATTGGGGGCTTTATGGCTACACCTTC.

V is TRBV12-3 or TRBV12-4 and J is TRBJ2-1; weak D call: TRBD1 (6 bases). This CDR3 region has 13 residues. With 8 bases removed from V and 3 bases from J, the gap between germline ends came to 11 bases. The CDR3 DNA reads as TGTGCCAGCCGGGACACCTACTACAATGAGCAGTTCTTC. Amino acid sequence: CASRDTYYNEQFF.

In its sample, this clone was seen once. V is TRBV2 and J is TRBJ2-2, with 7 bases matching TRBD2. This CDR3 is 15 amino acids long. Losses at the gene ends were 3 bases for V and 1 base for J; bases not matched to a gene: 2. Germline V CDR1 and CDR2: SNHLY, FYNNEI. CDR3 DNA sequence: TGTGCCAGCAGTGATACTAGCGAGAACACCGGGGAGCTGTTTTTT. Translation: CASSDTSENTGELFF.

V and J are TRBV25-1 and TRBJ2-1, with unresolved D. CDR3 length: 12 residues. The V gene's germline CDR1 is MGHDK and CDR2 SYGVNS. Trimming shortened V by 2 bases and J by 7 bases, and 6 bases separated the two germline ends. CDR3 coding DNA: TGTGCCAGCAGTGAACCGAGGAATGAGCAGTTCTTC. It yields the protein CASSEPRNEQFF.

This clone was seen a single time. The V gene is TRBV7-9, the J gene TRBJ2-2; the D is unclear. The CDR3 extends over 15 amino acids. The V end lost 1 base, the J end lost 0 bases, and 6 bases lay between the germline ends. Looked up from germline, CDR1 is SEHNR and CDR2 is FQNEAQ (reference sequence). The DNA for the CDR3 is TGTGCCAGCAGCTTAGGGCAACCGAACACCGGGGAGCTGTTTTTT. Translation gives CASSLGQPNTGELFF. Complete variable domain (other parts from reference TRBV7-9 and TRBJ2-2): DTGVSQNPRHKITKRGQNVTFRCDPISEHNRLYWYRQTLGQGPEFLTYFQNEAQLEKSRLLSDRFSAERPKGSFSTLEIQRTEQGDSAMYLCASSLGQPNTGELFFGEGSRLTVL.

V is TRBV10-2 and J is TRBJ2-3, with D possibly being TRBD1 (6 bases). V was shortened by 10 bases and J by 2 bases, with 16 bases between the two germline ends. CDR1 WSHSY and CDR2 SAAADI come from the germline V gene. This CDR3 spans 14 amino acids. The CDR3 spells CATTRTASTDTQYF. The DNA of the CDR3 is TGCGCCACGACCCGGACAGCCTCCACAGATACGCAGTATTTT.

CDR3 in DNA: TGTGCCAGCAGCGTACGCGGGACAGAATTTTTTGGCTACACCTTC. Its protein product is CASSVRGTEFFGYTF. This chain uses TRBV9 with TRBJ1-2, with 7 positions matching TRBD1. The length of the CDR3 is 15 residues. CDR1 SGDLS and CDR2 YYNGEE come from the germline V gene. Trimming cost V 1 base and J 7 bases; bases outside gene matches: 10. The entire variable domain, with the rest obtained from reference TRBV9 and TRBJ1-2, is as follows: DSGVTQTPKHLITATGQRVTLRCSPRSGDLSVYWYQQSLDQGLQFLIQYYNGEERAKGNILERFSAQQFPDLHSELNLSSLELGDSALYFCASSVRGTEFFGYTFGSGTRLTVV.

CDR3 sequence: CASSPLGSGQGLKGYTF. The DNA for the CDR3 is TGTGCCAGCTCACCACTCGGAAGCGGGCAGGGCTTGAAGGGCTACACCTTC. The chain has TRBV18 and TRBJ1-2; possibly TRBD1 for D (5 bases). CDR3 length: 17 amino acids. V lost 1 base to trimming and J lost 8 bases, with 23 bases between them. Germline values: CDR1 KGHSH, CDR2 LQKENI.

This rearrangement joins TRBV5-4 to TRBJ1-2, with D perhaps matching TRBD1 (5 bases). Germline assignment: CDR1 SGHNT and CDR2 YYREEE (reference sequence). This CDR3 spans 15 amino acids. V lost 3 bases and J lost 4, with 16 bases in between. The CDR3 reads CASSSNQQDLYGYTF. DNA of the CDR3: TGTGCCAGCAGCTCGAATCAACAGGATCTCTATGGCTACACCTTC.

The genes are TRBV14 and TRBJ2-3; D gene ambiguous. Trimming stripped 2 bases from V and 4 bases from J, with 10 bases between. This CDR3 is built from 14 residues. The germline CDR1 and CDR2 sequences are SGHDN and FVKESK. In DNA form, the CDR3 reads TGTGCCAGCAGCCAATACGTCCTAGCAGATACGCAGTATTTT. Translation: CASSQYVLADTQYF.

The rearrangement uses TRBV28 and TRBJ2-7; 8 bases are a match to TRBD1. Germline V gene sequence: CDR1 MDHEN, CDR2 SYDVKM. This CDR3 is built from 15 residues. V trimming: 3 bases; J trimming: 2 bases; junction bases outside the gene matches: 6. The CDR3 DNA follows: TGTGCCAGCAGTTTTCCCGGGACAGGCGCCTACGAGCAGTACTTC. Protein product: CASSFPGTGAYEQYF.